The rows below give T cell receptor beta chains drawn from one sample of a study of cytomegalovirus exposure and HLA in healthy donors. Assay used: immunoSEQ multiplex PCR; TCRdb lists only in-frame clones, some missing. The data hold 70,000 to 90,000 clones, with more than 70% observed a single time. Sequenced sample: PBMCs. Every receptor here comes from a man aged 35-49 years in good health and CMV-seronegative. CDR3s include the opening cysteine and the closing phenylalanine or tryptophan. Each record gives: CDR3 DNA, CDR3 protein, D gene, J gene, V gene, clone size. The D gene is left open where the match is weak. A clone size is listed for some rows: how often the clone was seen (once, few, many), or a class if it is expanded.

CDR3 DNA: TGTGCCAGCAGCTTGACAGGGACTGGCTACACCTTC
CDR3 protein: CASSLTGTGYTF
D gene: TRBD1
J gene: TRBJ1-2
V gene: TRBV7-6
clone size: NA

CDR3 DNA: TGTGCCAGCAGAAGACAGCTTCTAGCCAAAAACATTCAGTACTTC
CDR3 protein: CASRRQLLAKNIQYF
D gene: NA
J gene: TRBJ2-4
V gene: TRBV2
clone size: NA

CDR3 DNA: TGTGCCAGCAGCGTTTCAGGAGGGGAGCGAGGGGACTTC
CDR3 protein: CASSVSGGERGDF
D gene: NA
J gene: TRBJ2-4
V gene: TRBV7-9
clone size: few

CDR3 DNA: TGTGCCAGCAGCTTCAAACTAGCGGGGGGCACAGATACGCAGTATTTT
CDR3 protein: CASSFKLAGGTDTQYF
D gene: TRBD2
J gene: TRBJ2-3
V gene: TRBV5-4
clone size: NA

CDR3 DNA: TGCGCCAGCAGCTTAACCGGGACTATTTCGGCCGAGCAGTACTTC
CDR3 protein: CASSLTGTISAEQYF
D gene: TRBD2
J gene: TRBJ2-7
V gene: TRBV5-1
clone size: NA

CDR3 DNA: TGCAGCGTAGGACGGCTAGCGTCCCAAGAGACCCAGTACTTC
CDR3 protein: CSVGRLASQETQYF
D gene: NA
J gene: TRBJ2-5
V gene: TRBV29-1
clone size: NA

CDR3 DNA: TGTGCCTGGAGCCCGGGACTAGCGGGAGCCTCCCAGTACTTC
CDR3 protein: CAWSPGLAGASQYF
D gene: TRBD2
J gene: TRBJ2-7
V gene: TRBV30
clone size: NA

CDR3 DNA: TGTGCCAGCAGCTTAGGTGGGGGGGATCAGCCCCAGCATTTT
CDR3 protein: CASSLGGGDQPQHF
D gene: NA
J gene: TRBJ1-5
V gene: TRBV7-2
clone size: NA

CDR3 DNA: TGCGCCAGCAGCCGTAACAGGGGCCACCCCTACGAGCAGTACTTC
CDR3 protein: CASSRNRGHPYEQYF
D gene: TRBD1
J gene: TRBJ2-7
V gene: TRBV5-1
clone size: NA

CDR3 DNA: TGTGCCACCAGGGAGCCGAGCTCCTACAATGAGCAGTTCTTC
CDR3 protein: CATREPSSYNEQFF
D gene: NA
J gene: TRBJ2-1
V gene: TRBV28
clone size: NA

CDR3 DNA: TGTGCCAGCAACAAGGGACAGGGATTCTACGAGCAGTACTTC
CDR3 protein: CASNKGQGFYEQYF
D gene: TRBD1
J gene: TRBJ2-7
V gene: TRBV28
clone size: NA

CDR3 DNA: TGTGCCAGCAGCTTAGATCTAACAGTACAGTACTTC
CDR3 protein: CASSLDLTVQYF
D gene: NA
J gene: TRBJ2-7
V gene: TRBV11-3
clone size: NA

CDR3 DNA: TGCGCCAGCAGCCAAGCCGGAGGACCCTCTCTCGGGCAGTACTTC
CDR3 protein: CASSQAGGPSLGQYF
D gene: NA
J gene: TRBJ2-5
V gene: TRBV4-1
clone size: once

CDR3 DNA: TGTGCCAGCAGCGTGCGGAGCCCACTCCCCTACGAGCAGTACTTC
CDR3 protein: CASSVRSPLPYEQYF
D gene: NA
J gene: TRBJ2-7
V gene: TRBV5-6
clone size: NA

CDR3 DNA: TGTGCCAGCAGCTTGGGGACAGGACCAGATACGCAGTATTTT
CDR3 protein: CASSLGTGPDTQYF
D gene: TRBD1
J gene: TRBJ2-3
V gene: TRBV5-4
clone size: NA

CDR3 DNA: TGTGCCAGCAGCAAACAACAGGAACAGCCCCAGCATTTT
CDR3 protein: CASSKQQEQPQHF
D gene: NA
J gene: TRBJ1-5
V gene: TRBV7-8
clone size: NA

CDR3 DNA: TGCGCCAGCAACGAACAGATCTGGGACAGGGGGTGGGTAGTGAACACTGAAGCTTTCTTT
CDR3 protein: CASNEQIWDRGWVVNTEAFF
D gene: TRBD1
J gene: TRBJ1-1
V gene: TRBV10-2
clone size: once

CDR3 DNA: TGTGCCAGCAGCCGTGGCAGCGGGGGGGCCTTTAGAGATACGCAGTATTTT
CDR3 protein: CASSRGSGGAFRDTQYF
D gene: TRBD2
J gene: TRBJ2-3
V gene: TRBV9
clone size: NA

CDR3 DNA: TGCGCCAGCAGGCGGGCAGGTTACGGCAATGAGCAGTTCTTC
CDR3 protein: CASRRAGYGNEQFF
D gene: NA
J gene: TRBJ2-1
V gene: TRBV10-2
clone size: NA

CDR3 DNA: TGTGCCAGCAGTAAGGGACAGGGAGACACTGAAGCTTTCTTT
CDR3 protein: CASSKGQGDTEAFF
D gene: TRBD1
J gene: TRBJ1-1
V gene: TRBV2
clone size: NA

CDR3 DNA: TGCAGCGTTATAGCACCGGGACAGGGGAAGACCTACGAGCAGTACTTC
CDR3 protein: CSVIAPGQGKTYEQYF
D gene: TRBD1
J gene: TRBJ2-7
V gene: TRBV29-1
clone size: NA

CDR3 DNA: TGTGCCAGCAGCCAAGATCAGGGGAGTCCCACTGAAGCTTTCTTT
CDR3 protein: CASSQDQGSPTEAFF
D gene: NA
J gene: TRBJ1-1
V gene: TRBV4-2
clone size: NA

CDR3 DNA: TGTGCCAGTAAACAGGGGGGTACTTATGGCTACACCTTC
CDR3 protein: CASKQGGTYGYTF
D gene: TRBD1
J gene: TRBJ1-2
V gene: TRBV28
clone size: NA

CDR3 DNA: TGTGCCAGCAGTTTTATTTTCAGGGCCACTGAAGCTTTCTTT
CDR3 protein: CASSFIFRATEAFF
D gene: NA
J gene: TRBJ1-1
V gene: TRBV28
clone size: NA

CDR3 DNA: TGTGCCAGCAGCCTACATGGGCATAGTGAAAAACTGTTTTTT
CDR3 protein: CASSLHGHSEKLFF
D gene: NA
J gene: TRBJ1-4
V gene: TRBV11-1
clone size: NA

CDR3 DNA: TGTGCCAGCAGTGATGGGCCAGGGTACGGCGAGCAGTACTTC
CDR3 protein: CASSDGPGYGEQYF
D gene: NA
J gene: TRBJ2-7
V gene: TRBV2
clone size: NA

CDR3 DNA: TGCGCCAGCAGCCAGGAGGGGCGGACTGAAGCTTTCTTT
CDR3 protein: CASSQEGRTEAFF
D gene: NA
J gene: TRBJ1-1
V gene: TRBV4-1
clone size: few

CDR3 DNA: TGTGCCAGCAGCTCCCAAGGACAGGGAAGGAACACTGAAGCTTTCTTT
CDR3 protein: CASSSQGQGRNTEAFF
D gene: TRBD1
J gene: TRBJ1-1
V gene: TRBV5-6
clone size: NA

CDR3 DNA: TGTGCCAGCAGAAGGACAGCGGCCACTGAAGCTTTCTTT
CDR3 protein: CASRRTAATEAFF
D gene: NA
J gene: TRBJ1-1
V gene: TRBV27
clone size: NA

CDR3 DNA: TGCGCCAGCAGCCAAGACCCTAGAGGTAACTATGGCTACACCTTC
CDR3 protein: CASSQDPRGNYGYTF
D gene: NA
J gene: TRBJ1-2
V gene: TRBV4-1
clone size: NA

CDR3 DNA: TGCAGCGTTGAAAGGCAGGGGGACGAGCAGTACTTC
CDR3 protein: CSVERQGDEQYF
D gene: TRBD1
J gene: TRBJ2-7
V gene: TRBV29-1
clone size: NA

CDR3 DNA: TGTGCCACCAACCCCGGGACAGGGGGCGTCGAGCAGTACTTC
CDR3 protein: CATNPGTGGVEQYF
D gene: TRBD1
J gene: TRBJ2-7
V gene: TRBV6-5
clone size: once

CDR3 DNA: TGCAGCGTACATCAAGAATACACTGAAGCTTTCTTT
CDR3 protein: CSVHQEYTEAFF
D gene: NA
J gene: TRBJ1-1
V gene: TRBV29-1
clone size: NA

CDR3 DNA: TGTGCCAGTCACCACATTCGGGGGATTATTGACAGCGCCTATGGCTACACCTTC
CDR3 protein: CASHHIRGIIDSAYGYTF
D gene: NA
J gene: TRBJ1-2
V gene: TRBV19
clone size: NA

CDR3 DNA: TGCGCCAGCAGCGGGGGACAGGGGTACACCGGGGAGCTGTTTTTT
CDR3 protein: CASSGGQGYTGELFF
D gene: TRBD1
J gene: TRBJ2-2
V gene: TRBV5-1
clone size: NA

CDR3 DNA: TGTGCCAGCAGCACACGGGGGGGTAACACTGAAGCTTTCTTT
CDR3 protein: CASSTRGGNTEAFF
D gene: NA
J gene: TRBJ1-1
V gene: TRBV6-5
clone size: NA

CDR3 DNA: TGTGCCAGCCGACCCCTCCGAGGCGTGCAGTACTTC
CDR3 protein: CASRPLRGVQYF
D gene: NA
J gene: TRBJ2-7
V gene: TRBV6-5
clone size: once

CDR3 DNA: TGTGCCAGCAGTTACGGTCCGGAAGGGGCCTACGAGCAGTACTTC
CDR3 protein: CASSYGPEGAYEQYF
D gene: NA
J gene: TRBJ2-7
V gene: TRBV6-5
clone size: NA

CDR3 DNA: TGCAGCGTATCCAACAGGGGGCTTGGGGCCAACGTCCTGACTTTC
CDR3 protein: CSVSNRGLGANVLTF
D gene: TRBD1
J gene: TRBJ2-6
V gene: TRBV29-1
clone size: NA

CDR3 DNA: TGTGCCACCAGCAGAGATTGGGCTGAGCAGTTCTTC
CDR3 protein: CATSRDWAEQFF
D gene: NA
J gene: TRBJ2-1
V gene: TRBV15
clone size: NA

CDR3 DNA: TGTGCCTGGAGTGTAGCCGACAGACGGAACACTGAAGCTTTCTTT
CDR3 protein: CAWSVADRRNTEAFF
D gene: NA
J gene: TRBJ1-1
V gene: TRBV30
clone size: NA

CDR3 DNA: TGTGCCAGTAGTGCACAGGGGTCCGGGGCCAACGTCCTGACTTTC
CDR3 protein: CASSAQGSGANVLTF
D gene: TRBD1
J gene: TRBJ2-6
V gene: TRBV19
clone size: many

CDR3 DNA: TGTGCCAGTAGTCTAAGACAGGGGGTCTCTGAAGCTTTCTTT
CDR3 protein: CASSLRQGVSEAFF
D gene: TRBD1
J gene: TRBJ1-1
V gene: TRBV19
clone size: NA

CDR3 DNA: TGTGCCAGCAGCCCTAGTGGTGTTGATAGCAATCAGCCCCAGCATTTT
CDR3 protein: CASSPSGVDSNQPQHF
D gene: NA
J gene: TRBJ1-5
V gene: TRBV7-9
clone size: NA

CDR3 DNA: TGTGCCAGCAGCCGAAACAGGGCGACTGGAAACACCATATATTTT
CDR3 protein: CASSRNRATGNTIYF
D gene: NA
J gene: TRBJ1-3
V gene: TRBV28
clone size: NA

CDR3 DNA: TGTGCCAGTACCCGGAGTGAGGGAGCTGAAGCTTTCTTT
CDR3 protein: CASTRSEGAEAFF
D gene: NA
J gene: TRBJ1-1
V gene: TRBV19
clone size: once

CDR3 DNA: TGTGCCTGGAATATGTCCCCTAATCAGCCCCAGCATTTT
CDR3 protein: CAWNMSPNQPQHF
D gene: NA
J gene: TRBJ1-5
V gene: TRBV30
clone size: few

CDR3 DNA: TGCGCCAGCAGCTTGGTAGGTAGCCACACTGAAGCTTTCTTT
CDR3 protein: CASSLVGSHTEAFF
D gene: NA
J gene: TRBJ1-1
V gene: TRBV5-1
clone size: NA

CDR3 DNA: TGTGCCAGCAGTAAAACAGGGGTCAGCAATCAGCCCCAGCATTTT
CDR3 protein: CASSKTGVSNQPQHF
D gene: TRBD1
J gene: TRBJ1-5
V gene: TRBV6-5
clone size: NA

CDR3 DNA: TGTGCCATCAGTGAAGAACCAGGAGGCGAGCAGTACTTC
CDR3 protein: CAISEEPGGEQYF
D gene: NA
J gene: TRBJ2-7
V gene: TRBV10-3
clone size: NA

CDR3 DNA: TGCGCCAGCATGGGCGGGGATGAAAAACTGTTTTTT
CDR3 protein: CASMGGDEKLFF
D gene: NA
J gene: TRBJ1-4
V gene: TRBV5-1
clone size: NA

CDR3 DNA: TGTGCCAGCAGTTCACGGGACAGGGCGGGAACTGAAGCTTTCTTT
CDR3 protein: CASSSRDRAGTEAFF
D gene: TRBD1
J gene: TRBJ1-1
V gene: TRBV6-5
clone size: NA

CDR3 DNA: TGTGCCACCGGGGAGTTTGGCTACGAGCAGTACTTC
CDR3 protein: CATGEFGYEQYF
D gene: NA
J gene: TRBJ2-7
V gene: TRBV2
clone size: NA

CDR3 DNA: TGCAGCGTATGGGACAGCTATAGCAATCAGCCCCAGCATTTT
CDR3 protein: CSVWDSYSNQPQHF
D gene: TRBD1
J gene: TRBJ1-5
V gene: TRBV29-1
clone size: NA

CDR3 DNA: TGTGCCAGCAGCGTAGGGCAGGCCCCCGGCGGGGAAAACATTCAGTACTTC
CDR3 protein: CASSVGQAPGGENIQYF
D gene: NA
J gene: TRBJ2-4
V gene: TRBV9
clone size: NA

CDR3 DNA: TGTGCCAGCAGTGGGGGACAACGGAACACTGAAGCTTTCTTT
CDR3 protein: CASSGGQRNTEAFF
D gene: NA
J gene: TRBJ1-1
V gene: TRBV2
clone size: NA

CDR3 DNA: TGTGCCAGCAGCCAGGGGGACAGGGGAGCCGGGGAGCTGTTTTTT
CDR3 protein: CASSQGDRGAGELFF
D gene: TRBD1
J gene: TRBJ2-2
V gene: TRBV4-2
clone size: NA

CDR3 DNA: TGTGCCAGCTCACCAACAGGGCCTAACTATGGCTACACCTTC
CDR3 protein: CASSPTGPNYGYTF
D gene: NA
J gene: TRBJ1-2
V gene: TRBV18
clone size: once

CDR3 DNA: TGCGCCAGCAGCCAGACAGGGGACCCCAATCAGCCCCAGCATTTT
CDR3 protein: CASSQTGDPNQPQHF
D gene: TRBD1
J gene: TRBJ1-5
V gene: TRBV5-1
clone size: NA

CDR3 DNA: TGTGCCAGTAGTATAGAGGCTTCCTCCTACGAGCAGTACTTC
CDR3 protein: CASSIEASSYEQYF
D gene: NA
J gene: TRBJ2-7
V gene: TRBV19
clone size: NA